These 7 T cell receptor beta chains were all obtained from the same sample, sequenced in a study of OX40 agonist ivuxolimab in advanced cancers. The assay was immunoSEQ multiplex PCR, and TCRdb's table has in-frame clones only and misses some. The table includes 55,000 to 70,000 clones, about 80% detected once. Here the sequenced sample was CD4+ or CD8+ T cells sorted from blood, taken in a trial of the OX40 agonist ivuxolimab. The receptors were gathered from an adult with an advanced solid tumor such as melanoma, head and neck, liver or kidney cancer.

The rearrangement links TRBV27 to TRBJ2-7; 11 bases are shared with TRBD1. CDR3 size: 15 residues. J was trimmed by 5 bases and V by 6 bases; bases with no gene match: 9. CDR1 and CDR2 (germline): MNHEY, SMNVEV (reference sequence). CDR3 loop: CASRTGQGASHEQYF. CDR3 in DNA: TGTGCCAGCAGGACCGGACAGGGGGCTTCCCACGAGCAGTACTTC.

V gene TRBV5-4 combines with J gene TRBJ1-2, with TRBD1 matching over 10 bases. CDR1 and CDR2 from the germline V gene are SGHNT and YYREEE (reference sequence). This CDR3 contains 14 residues. Trimming removed 4 bases from V and 4 bases from J; junction bases left unmatched: 4. In DNA, the CDR3 is TGTGCCAGCAGCGATCGGACAGGGGGCTATGGCTACACCTTC. It specifies CASSDRTGGYGYTF.

J is TRBJ1-1 and V is TRBV6-1, with D possibly matching TRBD1 (5 bases). The V gene lost 6 bases and the J gene lost 3 bases, with 14 bases spanning the gap. This CDR3 spans 14 amino acids. The V gene's germline CDR1 is MNHNS and CDR2 SASEGT. The CDR3 region is CASSYGGRDTEAFF. CDR3 bases: TGTGCCAGCAGCTACGGGGGGAGGGACACTGAAGCTTTCTTT.

The chain is built from TRBV18 and TRBJ1-2; 10 nucleotides align to TRBD1. Looked up from germline, CDR1 is KGHSH and CDR2 is LQKENI. The CDR3 length is 13 residues. J lost 8 bases, V lost 3 bases, and 3 bases had no gene match. The CDR3 reads CASSPGTGAGYTF. The CDR3 nucleotides are TGTGCCAGCTCACCTGGGACAGGGGCGGGCTACACCTTC.

The V gene is TRBV5-6, the J gene TRBJ2-5; D may be TRBD1 (6 bases). CDR3 length: 17 amino acids. CDR1 is SGHDT and CDR2 is YYEEEE in the germline V gene. Trimming took 1 base from V and 4 from J, leaving 20 bases between them. This CDR3 reads CASSLTTGTPFPETQYF. The CDR3 nucleotides read TGTGCCAGCAGCTTGACCACCGGGACACCCTTTCCAGAGACCCAGTACTTC.

This clone was detected a few times. The V gene is TRBV7-9, the J gene TRBJ2-1, with TRBD1 identical over 7 bases. CDR3 length: 12 amino acids. V lost 5 bases and J lost 10; bases outside the gene matches: 5. Germline CDR1 and CDR2: SEHNR and FQNEAQ (reference sequence). CDR3 DNA: TGTGCCAGCAGCAAGCCGACAGGGGAGCAGTTCTTC. This gives the protein CASSKPTGEQFF.

The chain combines TRBV5-1 with TRBJ1-1; D remains unclear. The germline CDR1 and CDR2 sequences are SGHRS and YFSETQ. This CDR3 comprises 13 residues. With 0 bases removed from V and 1 base from J, the gap between germline ends came to 4 bases. CDR3 sequence reads: CASSLEENTEAFF. In nucleotides, the CDR3 is TGCGCCAGCAGCTTGGAAGAGAACACTGAAGCTTTCTTT.